Below are 7 T cell receptor beta chains sequenced from a single sample in a study of CD8+CD57+ T cells in acquired aplastic anemia (dated by TCRdb to 2016 to 2018). Expansion of CD8+CD57+ cells had been shown by flow cytometry in the patients chosen for sequencing. Sequencing took place on an Illumina HiSeq 2000. Profiling of TCR beta VDJ combinations and CDR3 sequences used genomic DNA as the template. Through fastp at Q25 and MiXCR, TCRdb rebuilt clones from the public reads, retaining in-frame beta chains. Rows with a matching CDR3 protein are joined into one entry that keeps the most common DNA and genes. This sample holds under 200,000 distinct CDR3 sequences; less than 60% were observed only once. Of the sample, over 7.5% falls within the top ten clones. The sequenced sample was sorted CD4+, CD8+, or CD8+CD57+ T cells (not recorded which) from PBMCs. These receptors were obtained from a human donor with aplastic anemia.

The chain couples TRBV7-2 to TRBJ2-7; D call uncertain. CDR1 is SGHTA, CDR2 FQGNSA, per germline. Trimming removed 2 bases at V and 2 bases at J, with 10 bases between. The CDR3 covers 14 residues. In nucleotides, the CDR3 is TGTGCCAGCAGCTTAAACGGTGGTCCCTACGAGCAGTACTTC. Protein: CASSLNGGPYEQYF.

This clonotype was recorded once. CDR3 nucleotide sequence: TGCAGTGCTAGATATGGGGGACCCGGGGAGCTGTTTTTT. Protein sequence: CSARYGGPGELFF. The chain recombines TRBV20-1 with TRBJ2-2; D tentatively reads TRBD1 or TRBD2 (5 bases each). The ends were cut back, 2 bases at V and 6 bases at J, with 10 bases in the middle. CDR1 and CDR2 from the germline V gene are DFQATT and SNEGSKA (reference sequence). The CDR3 contains 13 residues.

The V and J genes are TRBV5-1 and TRBJ2-3, with 9 bases lining up with TRBD2. The V gene end was trimmed by 6 bases and the J gene end by 2 bases; junction bases not matched to a gene: 4. The CDR3 covers 14 residues. The germline CDR1 and CDR2 sequences are SGHRS and YFSETQ. The CDR3 bases are TGCGCCAGCACGGTAGCGGGGGCCACAGATACGCAGTATTTT. This codes for CASTVAGATDTQYF.

Worth noting for this clonotype: This may stem from a read error, because a much larger clone lies one nucleotide away. This chain connects TRBV4-2 to TRBJ2-7; D may correspond to TRBD1 or TRBD2 (6 bases each). Germline assignment: CDR1 LGHNA and CDR2 YNFKEQ. CDR3 length: 16 amino acids. CDR3 in amino acids: CAGSRGQGPSSYEQYF. The CDR3 DNA reads TGTGCCGGCAGCCGGGGGCAGGGTCCATCCTCCTACGAGCAGTACTTC.

In its sample, this clonotype was seen a few times. This chain connects TRBV29-1 to TRBJ1-2; possible D gene TRBD1, 5 bases. There are 12 residues in the CDR3. Trimming took off 7 bases at V and 6 bases at J, with 15 bases between the two ends. CDR1 is SQVTM, CDR2 ANQGSEA, per germline. CDR3 DNA sequence: TGCAGCGCCGTGGGGACGGTCCATGGCTACACCTTC. Translating it yields CSAVGTVHGYTF.

In this sample, this clonotype turned up a few times. The chain uses TRBV19 and TRBJ1-6; D ambiguous. Germline V gives CDR1 LNHDA, CDR2 SQIVND (reference sequence). Between the trimmed V and J ends, which lost 3 bases and 10 bases, there was a span of 7 bases. This CDR3 has 12 amino acids. CDR3 loop: CASSIGGSPLHF. The CDR3 DNA reads TGTGCCAGTAGTATTGGAGGCTCACCCCTCCACTTT.

This clonotype has ten or more counts. The V and J genes are TRBV19 and TRBJ1-2; D is unresolved. The V end lost 4 bases, the J end lost 4 bases, and 7 bases lay between the germline ends. The length of the CDR3 is 12 residues. Germline V gene data show CDR1 as LNHDA and CDR2 as SQIVND (reference sequence). CDR3 nucleotide sequence: TGTGCCAGTAGTAGGTCAGTCTATGGCTACACCTTC. This encodes CASSRSVYGYTF. Complete variable domain (other parts from reference TRBV19 and TRBJ1-2): DGGITQSPKYLFRKEGQNVTLSCEQNLNHDAMYWYRQDPGQGLRLIYYSQIVNDFQKGDIAEGYSVSREKKESFPLTVTSAQKNPTAFYLCASSRSVYGYTFGSGTRLTVV.